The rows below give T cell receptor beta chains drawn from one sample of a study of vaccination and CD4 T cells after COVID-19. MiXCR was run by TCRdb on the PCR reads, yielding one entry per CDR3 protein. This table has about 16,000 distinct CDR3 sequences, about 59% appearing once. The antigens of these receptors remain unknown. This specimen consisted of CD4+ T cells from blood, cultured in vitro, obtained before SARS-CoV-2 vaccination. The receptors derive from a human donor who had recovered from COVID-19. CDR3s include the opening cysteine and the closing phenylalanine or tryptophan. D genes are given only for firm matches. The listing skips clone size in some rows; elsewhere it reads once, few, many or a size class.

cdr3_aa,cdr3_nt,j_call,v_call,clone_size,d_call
CSARAASGSANQETQYF,TGCAGTGCTAGAGCGGCTAGCGGGAGCGCTAATCAAGAGACCCAGTACTTC,TRBJ2-5,TRBV20-1,-,TRBD2
CSASPTGSSGANVLTF,TGCAGTGCTAGCCCCACAGGGTCCTCTGGGGCCAACGTCCTGACTTTC,TRBJ2-6,TRBV20-1,-,-
CASSVKGQGNEKLFF,TGTGCCAGCAGCGTGAAGGGACAGGGGAATGAAAAACTGTTTTTT,TRBJ1-4,TRBV5-4,-,TRBD1
CASSFSGASTDTQYF,TGTGCCAGCAGCTTTAGCGGAGCTAGCACAGATACGCAGTATTTT,TRBJ2-3,TRBV7-2,-,-
CASSYRLAGGTGELFF,TGTGCCAGCAGCTACCGACTAGCGGGAGGGACCGGGGAGCTGTTTTTT,TRBJ2-2,TRBV7-8,-,TRBD2
CASSQTRDLGGYTF,TGTGCCAGCAGTCAAACCAGGGACTTGGGGGGCTACACCTTC,TRBJ1-2,TRBV7-9,few,-
CSAPDTGQGDVGTQYF,TGCAGTGCTCCTGACACTGGACAGGGTGACGTGGGGACCCAGTACTTC,TRBJ2-5,TRBV20-1,-,TRBD1
CSARLAGTETQYF,TGCAGTGCTAGACTAGCGGGAACGGAGACCCAGTACTTC,TRBJ2-5,TRBV20-1,-,TRBD2
CASSFSGGQADTQYF,TGTGCCAGCAGTTTCTCGGGAGGGCAGGCAGATACGCAGTATTTT,TRBJ2-3,TRBV6-5,few,TRBD2
CASRTNRYGSYEQYF,TGTGCCAGCAGAACCAACAGGTACGGGTCCTACGAGCAGTACTTC,TRBJ2-7,TRBV7-2,once,-
CATSVPPGLAGGRVYNEQFF,TGTGCCACCAGCGTTCCCCCGGGACTAGCGGGAGGGCGGGTCTACAATGAGCAGTTCTTC,TRBJ2-1,TRBV15,-,TRBD2
CSAGSISGNTIYF,TGCAGTGCTGGGTCCATCTCTGGAAACACCATATATTTT,TRBJ1-3,TRBV20-1,-,-
CASSYDSVSKQYF,TGTGCCAGCAGTTACGACTCCGTCTCGAAGCAGTACTTC,TRBJ2-7,TRBV6-5,-,-
CATSRDSGGVAKNIQYF,TGTGCCACCAGCAGAGATTCTGGCGGAGTAGCCAAAAACATTCAGTACTTC,TRBJ2-4,TRBV15,-,-
CASSLQGLAGDEQYF,TGTGCCAGCAGCTTACAGGGACTAGCGGGAGACGAGCAGTACTTC,TRBJ2-7,TRBV7-3,-,TRBD2
CASSLNQGGETLYF,TGTGCCAGCAGCTTAAACCAGGGCGGGGAGACCCTGTACTTC,TRBJ2-5,TRBV7-9,-,-
CASSARIRVYEQYF,TGTGCCAGCAGCGCCCGAATACGGGTATACGAGCAGTACTTC,TRBJ2-7,TRBV11-2,few,-
CASSPREPYEQYF,TGCGCCAGCAGCCCCCGGGAGCCCTACGAGCAGTACTTC,TRBJ2-7,TRBV5-1,-,-
CASSDPHDHGTQYF,TGTGCCAGCAGTGACCCACACGACCACGGGACCCAGTACTTC,TRBJ2-5,TRBV6-4,-,-
CASRTKLGGTYNSPLHF,TGTGCCAGCAGAACGAAGTTGGGAGGGACCTATAATTCACCCCTCCACTTT,TRBJ1-6,TRBV27,few,-
CASSRQLGSSYNEQFF,TGCGCCAGCAGTAGACAGTTGGGGAGCTCCTACAATGAGCAGTTCTTC,TRBJ2-1,TRBV10-1,-,-
CATNAGAGEGWKFF,TGTGCCACCAACGCAGGGGCAGGGGAGGGTTGGAAGTTCTTC,TRBJ2-1,TRBV10-3,-,-
CASSPRLAGVASTDTQYF,TGTGCCAGTAGTCCCAGACTAGCGGGAGTAGCTAGCACAGATACGCAGTATTTT,TRBJ2-3,TRBV19,-,TRBD2
CASTTTGYGQFF,TGTGCCAGCACGACTACAGGGTATGGGCAGTTCTTC,TRBJ2-1,TRBV7-2,few,-
CSARQNKGGAGETQYF,TGCAGTGCTAGGCAAAATAAGGGGGGGGCCGGGGAGACCCAGTACTTC,TRBJ2-5,TRBV20-1,-,-
CASTDYATNEKLFF,TGTGCCAGCACCGACTATGCAACTAATGAAAAACTGTTTTTT,TRBJ1-4,TRBV6-1,-,-
CIPRLAPYNEQFF,TGCATTCCCCGGCTAGCCCCCTACAATGAGCAGTTCTTC,TRBJ2-1,TRBV20-1,few,-
CASSGTGDANTGELFF,TGTGCCAGCAGTGGGACAGGGGACGCGAACACCGGGGAGCTGTTTTTT,TRBJ2-2,TRBV6-1,-,TRBD1
CASSPTGGTEAFF,TGTGCCAGCAGCCCAACAGGGGGAACTGAAGCTTTCTTT,TRBJ1-1,TRBV7-8,-,TRBD1
CASSRTSGRGETQYF,TGTGCCAGCAGTAGGACTAGCGGGAGAGGGGAGACCCAGTACTTC,TRBJ2-5,TRBV28,-,TRBD2
CASSPRDSNSPLHF,TGTGCCAGCTCACCCCGGGACAGCAATTCACCCCTCCACTTT,TRBJ1-6,TRBV18,-,TRBD1
CASKEPGANVLTF,TGTGCCAGTAAGGAACCTGGGGCCAACGTCCTGACTTTC,TRBJ2-6,TRBV19,-,-
CATSDTNQPQHF,TGTGCCACCAGTGACACAAATCAGCCCCAGCATTTT,TRBJ1-5,TRBV24-1,few,-
CASSAGTGSVGELFF,TGTGCCAGCAGTGCCGGGACAGGGTCAGTCGGGGAGCTGTTTTTT,TRBJ2-2,TRBV6-1,-,TRBD1
CASSQPTVNTEAFF,TGTGCCAGCAGTCAGCCGACGGTGAACACTGAAGCTTTCTTT,TRBJ1-1,TRBV7-2,-,-
CAISLDRDAGNTIYF,TGTGCCATCAGTCTGGACAGGGACGCTGGAAACACCATATATTTT,TRBJ1-3,TRBV10-3,-,TRBD1
CASSDRDRGLNQPQHF,TGTGCCAGCAGCGATAGAGACAGGGGTCTCAATCAGCCCCAGCATTTT,TRBJ1-5,TRBV7-2,-,TRBD1
CAWSAGQGINSPLHF,TGTGCCTGGAGTGCGGGACAGGGGATAAATTCACCCCTCCACTTT,TRBJ1-6,TRBV30,few,TRBD1
CASSGDRGTYEQYF,TGTGCCAGCAGTGGCGACAGGGGCACCTACGAGCAGTACTTC,TRBJ2-7,TRBV25-1,-,TRBD1
CASIDRADQPQHF,TGTGCCAGCATCGACAGGGCGGATCAGCCCCAGCATTTT,TRBJ1-5,TRBV6-2/TRBV6-3,-,TRBD1
CASSFRGIGSAETQYF,TGTGCCAGCAGCTTCCGGGGTATAGGTTCGGCGGAGACCCAGTACTTC,TRBJ2-5,TRBV7-2,-,-
CASSFTVSGANVLTF,TGTGCCAGCAGCTTTACAGTCTCTGGGGCCAACGTCCTGACTTTC,TRBJ2-6,TRBV7-9,-,-
CASSFGQGSGELFF,TGTGCCAGCAGCTTTGGACAGGGTAGCGGGGAGCTGTTTTTT,TRBJ2-2,TRBV7-3,few,TRBD1
CAWSHGARDTQYF,TGTGCCTGGAGTCATGGCGCGCGGGATACGCAGTATTTT,TRBJ2-3,TRBV30,-,-
CASSGLGETQYF,TGTGCCAGTAGCGGCCTTGGGGAGACCCAGTACTTC,TRBJ2-5,TRBV19,-,-
CASSEGTYYGYTF,TGCGCCAGCAGTGAGGGCACCTACTATGGCTACACCTTC,TRBJ1-2,TRBV10-2,few,-
CASTVSGYTGELFF,TGTGCCAGTACTGTATCAGGGTACACCGGGGAGCTGTTTTTT,TRBJ2-2,TRBV19,-,-
CASSHRYSGSETQYF,TGTGCCAGCAGCCACCGATACTCCGGTTCAGAGACCCAGTACTTC,TRBJ2-5,TRBV9,once,-
CASSFQEGTEAFF,TGTGCCAGCAGCTTCCAAGAGGGAACTGAAGCTTTCTTT,TRBJ1-1,TRBV7-9,few,-
CASSAGGLNTEAFF,TGTGCCAGCAGCGCGGGGGGTTTGAACACTGAAGCTTTCTTT,TRBJ1-1,TRBV7-2,-,-
CASSQVRGTGELFF,TGTGCCAGCAGCCAAGTCCGGGGCACCGGGGAGCTGTTTTTT,TRBJ2-2,TRBV14,few,-
CASSSTGWPQETQYF,TGTGCCAGCAGTTCAACAGGGTGGCCTCAAGAGACCCAGTACTTC,TRBJ2-5,TRBV27,-,-
CASSLGARRLNTGELFF,TGTGCCAGCAGTTTAGGGGCCCGCCGACTGAACACCGGGGAGCTGTTTTTT,TRBJ2-2,TRBV12-3/TRBV12-4,-,-